The rows below give T cell receptor beta chains drawn from one sample of a study of T cell changes during pregnancy in multiple sclerosis. Sequencing used immunoSEQ multiplex PCR; TCRdb keeps in-frame clones, though not all of them. The repertoire consists of around 62,000 clones, with roughly 88% occurring once and the leading ten covering about 2%. This material consisted of peripheral blood, taken in the second trimester of pregnancy. These TCRs come from a female donor in good health, enrolled as a control in a pregnancy study. The CDR3 runs from the conserved cysteine through the conserved F or W. A D gene is named only where the DNA matches it firmly. Rows may omit the clone size; those that give it use once, few, many or a size class.

>TRBJ2-7|NA|TRBV19|NA
CASSPGSLNEQYF
TGTGCCAGTAGTCCCGGGAGCCTAAACGAGCAGTACTTC
>TRBJ2-3|NA|TRBV6-6|NA
CASSLIQSSDTQYF
TGTGCCAGCAGCCTAATCCAATCGTCAGATACGCAGTATTTT
>TRBJ1-5|NA|TRBV30|NA
CAWSVQENQPQHF
TGTGCCTGGAGTGTACAGGAAAATCAGCCCCAGCATTTT
>TRBJ2-1|once|TRBV7-9|NA
CASSRPGSEQFF
TGTGCCAGCTCGCGACCCGGGAGTGAGCAGTTCTTC
>TRBJ1-5|NA|TRBV15|TRBD1
CATSTTDRGLQPQHF
TGTGCCACCAGCACGACAGACAGGGGGCTTCAGCCCCAGCATTTT
>TRBJ1-4|once|TRBV13|TRBD1
CASSFAPGDREIWGEKLFF
TGTGCCAGCAGCTTCGCCCCGGGGGACAGGGAAATCTGGGGTGAAAAACTGTTTTTT
>TRBJ2-1|NA|TRBV5-4|NA
CASSGGGALPSLFF
TGTGCCAGCAGCGGAGGGGGGGCCCTGCCAAGTCTGTTCTTC
>TRBJ1-6|NA|TRBV19|TRBD1
CASSTLTGGTSPLHF
TGTGCCAGTAGTACTCTGACAGGGGGGACTTCACCCCTCCACTTT
>TRBJ2-6|NA|TRBV9|TRBD1
CASRGQDPSGANVLTF
TGTGCCAGCAGAGGACAGGACCCCTCTGGGGCCAACGTCCTGACTTTC
>TRBJ2-1|NA|TRBV29-1|TRBD2
CSVERRGGNNYNEQFF
TGCAGCGTTGAACGACGGGGGGGAAACAACTACAATGAGCAGTTCTTC
>TRBJ2-3|NA|TRBV2|NA
CASNSRGATDTQYF
TGTGCCAGCAACAGCCGGGGGGCAACAGATACGCAGTATTTT
>TRBJ1-5|few|TRBV11-2|TRBD1
CASSPRDRNQPQHF
TGTGCCAGCAGCCCCCGGGACAGAAATCAGCCCCAGCATTTT
>TRBJ1-4|NA|TRBV5-1|TRBD1
CASNTGATNEKLFF
TGCGCCAGCAATACAGGGGCAACTAATGAAAAACTGTTTTTT
>TRBJ1-5|NA|TRBV5-6|TRBD1
CASSSTGNNQPQHF
TGTGCCAGCAGCTCGACAGGGAACAATCAGCCCCAGCATTTT
>TRBJ1-2|NA|TRBV10-1|NA
CATTGSTNYGYTF
TGCGCCACCACAGGGTCCACTAACTATGGCTACACCTTC
>TRBJ2-7|NA|TRBV30|TRBD2
CAWIPTSGYYEQYF
TGTGCCTGGATCCCGACTAGCGGCTACTACGAGCAGTACTTC
>TRBJ2-7|NA|TRBV7-8|TRBD1
CASSFGQGLYIYEQYF
TGTGCCAGCAGCTTTGGACAGGGACTTTATATCTACGAGCAGTACTTC
>TRBJ1-4|NA|TRBV19|NA
CASRTWGGLGEKLFF
TGTGCCAGTCGGACCTGGGGGGGGCTTGGCGAAAAACTGTTTTTT
>TRBJ1-2|NA|TRBV10-3|TRBD1
CAIRGQGQDYGYTF
TGTGCCATCAGGGGACAGGGACAGGACTATGGCTACACCTTC
>TRBJ1-5|NA|TRBV28|NA
CASSLAAGIQPQHF
TGTGCCAGCAGTTTGGCGGCGGGGATTCAGCCCCAGCATTTT
>TRBJ2-7|NA|TRBV5-6|NA
CASSLGQGGYEQYF
TGTGCCAGCAGCTTGGGGCAGGGAGGCTACGAGCAGTACTTC
>TRBJ2-5|once|TRBV5-1|NA
CASSFEETQYF
TGCGCCAGCAGCTTCGAGGAGACCCAGTACTTC
>TRBJ2-7|NA|TRBV28|TRBD2
CASRRGGRAWEQYF
TGTGCCAGCAGGCGGGGCGGGAGGGCCTGGGAGCAGTACTTC
>TRBJ1-2|NA|TRBV18|TRBD1
CASSPRDSTPDYGYTF
TGTGCCAGCTCACCACGGGACAGTACTCCGGACTATGGCTACACCTTC
>TRBJ2-2|NA|TRBV6-4|NA
CASSDSAAGELFF
TGTGCCAGCAGTGACTCGGCGGCCGGGGAGCTGTTTTTT
>TRBJ1-2|NA|TRBV9|TRBD1
CASSVDWGQGPSGYTF
TGTGCCAGCAGCGTAGATTGGGGACAGGGACCAAGTGGCTACACCTTC
>TRBJ2-1|NA|TRBV11-1|TRBD2
CASAGAGGTGEQFF
TGTGCCAGCGCCGGGGCGGGAGGGACGGGTGAGCAGTTCTTC
>TRBJ1-2|NA|TRBV27|NA
CASSPDRLRGYTF
TGTGCCAGCAGTCCTGACAGGCTAAGGGGCTACACCTTC
>TRBJ1-5|NA|TRBV7-9|TRBD1
CASSLTRTGLNQPQHF
TGTGCCAGCAGCTTAACCCGGACAGGGTTAAATCAGCCCCAGCATTTT
>TRBJ2-2|NA|TRBV15|TRBD1
CATSKTGWAGELFF
TGTGCCACCAGCAAGACAGGGTGGGCCGGGGAGCTGTTTTTT
>TRBJ2-1|NA|TRBV19|NA
CASSPWDKSQFYNEQFF
TGTGCCAGTAGTCCTTGGGACAAGTCGCAGTTTTACAATGAGCAGTTCTTC
>TRBJ1-3|few|TRBV19|NA
CASSTPEYNTIYF
TGTGCCAGTAGTACCCCGGAGTACAACACCATATATTTT
>TRBJ2-1|NA|TRBV5-4|NA
CASSVATSSEQFF
TGTGCCAGCAGCGTTGCTACTAGTTCTGAGCAGTTCTTC
>TRBJ1-1|NA|TRBV9|NA
CASSPYAGAGNTEAFF
TGTGCCAGCAGCCCGTACGCGGGGGCGGGGAACACTGAAGCTTTCTTT
>TRBJ2-7|NA|TRBV19|NA
CASSVGGQWEQYF
TGTGCCTCTAGCGTAGGAGGGCAGTGGGAGCAGTACTTC
>TRBJ1-2|NA|TRBV7-2|TRBD1
CASSLDNRGNYGYTF
TGTGCCAGCAGCTTAGATAACAGGGGAAACTATGGCTACACCTTC
>TRBJ1-2|once|TRBV28|TRBD1
CASSIGTENRAGYTF
TGTGCCAGCAGCATCGGGACAGAAAACCGGGCAGGCTACACCTTC
>TRBJ1-5|NA|TRBV19|NA
CASEQGVNSNQPQHF
TGTGCCAGTGAACAGGGTGTCAATAGCAATCAGCCCCAGCATTTT
>TRBJ2-7|NA|TRBV10-3|NA
CAIQRATGESSYEQYF
TGTGCCATCCAACGGGCAACGGGGGAGAGCTCCTACGAGCAGTACTTC
>TRBJ1-1|NA|TRBV6-1|TRBD1
CATTGDFGGTEAFF
TGTGCCACCACAGGGGACTTCGGTGGCACTGAAGCTTTCTTT
>TRBJ2-2|NA|TRBV6-6|NA
CASSRQGGAGELFF
TGTGCCAGCAGCAGGCAGGGCGGGGCCGGGGAGCTGTTTTTT
>TRBJ1-2|NA|TRBV6-5|TRBD1
CASSQDRANYGYTF
TGTGCCAGCAGCCAGGACAGGGCCAACTATGGCTACACCTTC
>TRBJ2-7|NA|TRBV4-1|NA
CASSQEGAVRGDEQYF
TGCGCCAGCAGCCAAGAGGGGGCAGTACGAGGCGACGAGCAGTACTTC
>TRBJ2-3|NA|TRBV6-1|TRBD2
CASSEARGDGTDTQYF
TGTGCCAGCAGTGAAGCGCGGGGGGACGGCACAGATACGCAGTATTTT
>TRBJ1-3|NA|TRBV4-1|TRBD1
CASSFGTGIGNTIYF
TGCGCCAGCAGTTTCGGGACAGGGATCGGAAACACCATATATTTT
>TRBJ2-7|NA|TRBV5-1|TRBD2
CASSAGRLAGEQYF
TGCGCCAGCAGCGCCGGGCGACTAGCGGGCGAGCAGTACTTC
>TRBJ2-7|NA|TRBV18|TRBD1
CASSPDRGPWEQYF
TGTGCCAGCTCACCGGACAGGGGTCCATGGGAGCAGTACTTC
>TRBJ2-3|NA|TRBV27|NA
CASSFGPHTDTQYF
TGTGCCAGCAGTTTTGGGCCCCACACAGATACGCAGTATTTT
>TRBJ1-2|NA|TRBV10-3|NA
CAITDSRDGYTF
TGTGCCATCACTGACTCGAGGGATGGCTACACCTTC
>TRBJ2-5|NA|TRBV28|NA
CASTRGETQYF
TGTGCCAGCACCCGCGGGGAGACCCAGTACTTC